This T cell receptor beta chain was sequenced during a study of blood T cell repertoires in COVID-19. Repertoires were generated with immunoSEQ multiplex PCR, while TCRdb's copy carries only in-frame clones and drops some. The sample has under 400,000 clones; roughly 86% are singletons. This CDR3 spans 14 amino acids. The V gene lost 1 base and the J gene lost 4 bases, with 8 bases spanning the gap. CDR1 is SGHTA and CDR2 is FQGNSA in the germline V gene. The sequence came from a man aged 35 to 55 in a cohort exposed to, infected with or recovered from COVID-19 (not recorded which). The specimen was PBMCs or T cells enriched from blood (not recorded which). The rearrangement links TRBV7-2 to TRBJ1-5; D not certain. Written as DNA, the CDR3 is TGTGCCAGCAGCTTAGGCGGGTGGAATCAGCCCCAGCATTTT. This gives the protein CASSLGGWNQPQHF. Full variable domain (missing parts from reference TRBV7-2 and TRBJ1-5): GAGVSQSPSNKVTEKGKDVELRCDPISGHTALYWYRQSLGQGLEFLIYFQGNSAPDKSGLPSDRFSAERTGGSVSTLTIQRTQQEDSAVYLCASSLGGWNQPQHFGDGTRLSIL.